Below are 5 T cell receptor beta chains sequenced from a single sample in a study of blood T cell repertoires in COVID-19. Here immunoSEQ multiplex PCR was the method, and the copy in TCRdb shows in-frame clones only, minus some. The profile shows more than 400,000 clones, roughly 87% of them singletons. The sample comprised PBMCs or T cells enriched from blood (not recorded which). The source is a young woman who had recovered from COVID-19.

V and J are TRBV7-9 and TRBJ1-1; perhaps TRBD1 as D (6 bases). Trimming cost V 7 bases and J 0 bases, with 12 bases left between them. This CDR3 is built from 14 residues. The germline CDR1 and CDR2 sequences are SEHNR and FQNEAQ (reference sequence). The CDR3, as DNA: TGTGCCAGCACCTTTGGACAGCTGAACACTGAAGCTTTCTTT. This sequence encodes CASTFGQLNTEAFF.

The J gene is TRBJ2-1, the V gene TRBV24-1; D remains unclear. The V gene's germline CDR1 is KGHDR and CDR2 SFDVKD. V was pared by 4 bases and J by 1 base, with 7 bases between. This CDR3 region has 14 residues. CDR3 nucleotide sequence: TGTGCCACCAGTGACCCCCGGTCCTACAATGAGCAGTTCTTC. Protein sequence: CATSDPRSYNEQFF.

The DNA for the CDR3 is TGCGCCAGCAGCCAAGAGCAGGGGGGTGGGAACACTGAAGCTTTCTTT. Amino acids: CASSQEQGGGNTEAFF. The J gene is TRBJ1-1, the V gene TRBV4-1; 7 nucleotides match TRBD1. J lost 1 base, V lost 0 bases, and 5 bases had no gene match. Germline V lookup: CDR1 MGHRA, CDR2 YSYEKL. There are 16 residues in the CDR3.

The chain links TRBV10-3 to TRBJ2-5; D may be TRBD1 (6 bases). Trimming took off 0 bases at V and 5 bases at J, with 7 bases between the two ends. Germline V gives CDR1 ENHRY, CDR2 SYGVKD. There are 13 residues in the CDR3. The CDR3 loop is CAISESRGETQYF. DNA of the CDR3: TGTGCCATCAGTGAGTCAAGGGGGGAGACCCAGTACTTC.

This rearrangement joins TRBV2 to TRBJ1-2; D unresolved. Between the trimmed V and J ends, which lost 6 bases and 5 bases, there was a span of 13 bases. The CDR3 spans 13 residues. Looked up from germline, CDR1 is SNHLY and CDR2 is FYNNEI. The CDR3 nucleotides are TGTGCCAGCAGGGAGGGCCCTCCTTATGGCTACACCTTC. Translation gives CASREGPPYGYTF.